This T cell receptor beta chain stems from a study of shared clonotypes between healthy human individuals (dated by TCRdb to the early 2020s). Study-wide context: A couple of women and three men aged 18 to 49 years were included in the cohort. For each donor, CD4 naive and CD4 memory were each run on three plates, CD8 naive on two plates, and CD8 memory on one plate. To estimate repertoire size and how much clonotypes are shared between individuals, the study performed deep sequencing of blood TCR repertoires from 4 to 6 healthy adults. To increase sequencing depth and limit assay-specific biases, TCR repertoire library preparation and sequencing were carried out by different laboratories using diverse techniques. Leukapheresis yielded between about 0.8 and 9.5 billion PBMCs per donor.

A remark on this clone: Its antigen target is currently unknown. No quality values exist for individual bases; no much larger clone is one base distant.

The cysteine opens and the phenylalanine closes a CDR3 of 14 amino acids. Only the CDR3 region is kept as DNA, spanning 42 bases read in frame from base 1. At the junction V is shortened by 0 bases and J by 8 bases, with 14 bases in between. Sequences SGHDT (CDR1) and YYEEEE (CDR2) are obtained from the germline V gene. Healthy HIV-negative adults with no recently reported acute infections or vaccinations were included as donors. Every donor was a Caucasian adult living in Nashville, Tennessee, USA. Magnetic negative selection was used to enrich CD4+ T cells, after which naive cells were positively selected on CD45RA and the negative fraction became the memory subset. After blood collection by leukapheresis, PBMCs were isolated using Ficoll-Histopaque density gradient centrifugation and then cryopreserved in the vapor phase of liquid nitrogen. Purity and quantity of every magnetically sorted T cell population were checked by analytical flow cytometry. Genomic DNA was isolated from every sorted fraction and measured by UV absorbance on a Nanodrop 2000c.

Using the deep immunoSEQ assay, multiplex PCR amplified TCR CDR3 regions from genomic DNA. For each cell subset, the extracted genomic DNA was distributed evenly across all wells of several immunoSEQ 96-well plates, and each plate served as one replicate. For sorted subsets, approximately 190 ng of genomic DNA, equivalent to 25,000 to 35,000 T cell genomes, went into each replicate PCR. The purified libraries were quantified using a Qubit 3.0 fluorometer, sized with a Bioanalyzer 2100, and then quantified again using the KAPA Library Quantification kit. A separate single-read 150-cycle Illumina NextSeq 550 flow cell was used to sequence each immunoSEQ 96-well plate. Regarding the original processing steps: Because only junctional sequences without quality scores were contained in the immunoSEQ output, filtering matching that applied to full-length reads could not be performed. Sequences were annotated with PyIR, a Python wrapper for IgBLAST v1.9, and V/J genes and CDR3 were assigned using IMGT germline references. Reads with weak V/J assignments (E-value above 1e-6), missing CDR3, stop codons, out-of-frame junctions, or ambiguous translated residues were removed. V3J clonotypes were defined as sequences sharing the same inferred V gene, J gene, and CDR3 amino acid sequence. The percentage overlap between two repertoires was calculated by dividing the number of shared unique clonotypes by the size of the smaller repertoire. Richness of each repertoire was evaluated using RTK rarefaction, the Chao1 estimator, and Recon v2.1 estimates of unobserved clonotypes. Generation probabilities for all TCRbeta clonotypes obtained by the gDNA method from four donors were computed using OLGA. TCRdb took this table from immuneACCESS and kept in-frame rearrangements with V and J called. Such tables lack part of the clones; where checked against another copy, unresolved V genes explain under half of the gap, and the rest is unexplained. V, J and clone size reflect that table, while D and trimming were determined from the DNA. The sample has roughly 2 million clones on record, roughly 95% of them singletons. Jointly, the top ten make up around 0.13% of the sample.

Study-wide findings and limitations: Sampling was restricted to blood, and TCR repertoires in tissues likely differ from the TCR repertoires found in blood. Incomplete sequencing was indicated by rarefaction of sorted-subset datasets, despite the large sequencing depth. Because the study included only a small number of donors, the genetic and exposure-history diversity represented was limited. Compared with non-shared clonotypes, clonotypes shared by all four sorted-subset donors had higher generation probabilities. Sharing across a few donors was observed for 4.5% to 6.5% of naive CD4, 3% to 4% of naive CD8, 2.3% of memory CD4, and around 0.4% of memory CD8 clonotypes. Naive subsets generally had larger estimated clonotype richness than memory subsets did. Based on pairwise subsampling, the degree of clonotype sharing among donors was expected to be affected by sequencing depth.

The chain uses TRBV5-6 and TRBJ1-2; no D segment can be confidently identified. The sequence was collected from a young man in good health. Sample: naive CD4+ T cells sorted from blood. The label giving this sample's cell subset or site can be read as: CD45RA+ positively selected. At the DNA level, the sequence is TGTGCCAGCAGCTTGGGCTCCGGGCCGAGGGGCTACACCTTC. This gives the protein CASSLGSGPRGYTF. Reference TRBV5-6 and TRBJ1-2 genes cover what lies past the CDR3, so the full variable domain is DAGVTQSPTHLIKTRGQQVTLRCSPKSGHDTVSWYQQALGQGPQFIFQYYEEEERQRGNFPDRFSGHQFPNYSSELNVNALLLGDSALYLCASSLGSGPRGYTFGSGTRLTVV.